A single TCR beta chain is shown here with its context. No antigen is known for it. Per germline, CDR1 MGHRA and CDR2 YSYEKL. The CDR3 runs to 16 residues. V lost 4 bases and J lost 2; bases outside the gene matches: 3. This sample was taken from a study of blood T cells in healthy people across ages. Together with a sample-barcoded 5' primer, a J-beta primer mix was included in a second PCR lasting roughly 6 to 12 cycles. A template-switch adaptor containing 12 random nucleotides labeled each cDNA molecule. TCRdb redid the calling of the 5' RACE reads with MiXCR, one entry per CDR3 protein. This sample carries over 950,000 distinct CDR3 sequences, roughly two fifths of them seen once, and the ten largest clones take roughly 14%. Notes on the study in general: Unsorted PBMCs ruled out conclusive naive versus antigen-experienced comparison. Donor CMV infection status was unknown, possibly confounding age-related changes in expanded clonotypes.

This chain uses TRBV4-1 with TRBJ2-3, with 13 bases fitting TRBD2. This clonotype was sampled from a man between 18 and 29 years old in good health. The sequenced material came from blood. The CDR3: CASSRTSGGHTDTQYF. CDR3 coding DNA: TGCGCCAGCAGCCGGACTAGCGGGGGCCACACAGATACGCAGTATTTT.